This TCR beta chain appears in the sequencing data of a study of blood T cells in healthy people across ages. This clonotype was seen more than once but under ten times. Germline and junction disagree at one end, which may indicate a read error. There are 15 residues in the CDR3. Germline CDR1 LGHNA, CDR2 YSLEER. For the second PCR, which ran for roughly 7 to 11 cycles, a sample-barcoded 5' primer and a J-beta primer mix were used. All cDNA molecules were each tagged by a template-switch adaptor with 12 random nucleotides. Using its own MiXCR run on the 5' RACE reads, TCRdb lists one record per CDR3 protein. This sample has approximately 690,000 distinct CDR3 sequences, with roughly 43% found just once. PBMCs numbering at least 6 million were isolated per sample.

V usage is TRBV4-3 and J usage is TRBJ2-1; 7 bases align to TRBD1. This receptor was taken from a man older than 75 in good health. Sequences were obtained from blood. The chain's CDR3 is CAGSQGTVNYNEQFF. CDR3 sequence (DNA): TGCGCCGGCAGCCAAGGGACAGTGAATTACAATGAGCAGTTCTTC.